This T cell receptor (beta chain) is from a study of human T cells and chemical hapten exposure. In this sample, this clonotype turned up many times. Its specificity is not known. Described time point: patch test 2, 6 weeks after DPC sensitization. Described treatment: therapeutic diphenylcyclopropenone sensitization with weekly scalp DPC. Investigators collected blood before applying each patch test. Looked up from germline, CDR1 is DFQATT and CDR2 is SNEGSKA (reference sequence). The junction had 13 bases not matched to a gene; V was cut back by 6 bases and J by 1 base. The CDR3 covers 16 residues. General study results and limits: Expanded TCR counts at PT1 went up together with patch test score, a positive correlation. It was expanded TCRs that formed significantly more large CDR3 similarity clusters than controls did.

TCRdb reanalysed the RACE reads using MiXCR and keeps one entry per CDR3 protein. The sample holds tens of thousands of distinct CDR3 sequences, 9.5% to 13% seen once. The specimen was whole blood, collected in connection with sensitization to the hapten diphenylcyclopropenone (DPC). The sequence was collected from a woman in her thirties with alopecia areata. Some clones in this sample may be carry-over from other donors' samples. The chain employs TRBV20-1 and TRBJ2-5; 8 nucleotides match TRBD2. For the CDR3, the DNA is TGCAGTGCCCTGATTGGAGCTAGCGGGCTCCAAGAGACCCAGTACTTC. It translates to CSALIGASGLQETQYF.